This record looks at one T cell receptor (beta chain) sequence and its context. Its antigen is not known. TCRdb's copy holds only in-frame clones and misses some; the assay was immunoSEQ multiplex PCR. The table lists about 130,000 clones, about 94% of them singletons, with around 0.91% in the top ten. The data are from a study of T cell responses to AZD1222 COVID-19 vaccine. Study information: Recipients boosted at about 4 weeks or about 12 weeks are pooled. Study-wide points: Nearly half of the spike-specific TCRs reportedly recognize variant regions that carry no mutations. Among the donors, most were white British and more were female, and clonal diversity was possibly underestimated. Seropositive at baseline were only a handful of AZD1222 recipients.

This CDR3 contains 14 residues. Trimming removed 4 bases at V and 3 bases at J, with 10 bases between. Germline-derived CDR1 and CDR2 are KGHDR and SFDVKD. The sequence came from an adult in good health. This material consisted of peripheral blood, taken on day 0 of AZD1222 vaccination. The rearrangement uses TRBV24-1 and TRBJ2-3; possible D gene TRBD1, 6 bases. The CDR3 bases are TGTGCCACCAGTGACGCGAGGGGGACAGATACGCAGTATTTT. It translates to CATSDARGTDTQYF.